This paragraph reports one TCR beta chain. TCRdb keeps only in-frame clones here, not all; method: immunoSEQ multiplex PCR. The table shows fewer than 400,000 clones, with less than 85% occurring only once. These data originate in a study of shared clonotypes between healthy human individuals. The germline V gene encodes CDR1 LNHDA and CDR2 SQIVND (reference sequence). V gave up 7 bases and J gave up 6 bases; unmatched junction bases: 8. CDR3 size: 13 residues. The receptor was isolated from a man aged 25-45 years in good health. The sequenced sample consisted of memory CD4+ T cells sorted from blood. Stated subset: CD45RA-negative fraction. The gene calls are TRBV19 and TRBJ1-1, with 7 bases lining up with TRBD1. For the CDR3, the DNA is TGTGCCAGTATCCACCGACAGGGCTCTGAAGCTTTCTTT. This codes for CASIHRQGSEAFF.